Below, one T cell receptor beta chain is given with its context. This sample stems from a study of CD8 T cells in Susac syndrome. CD8+ and CD4+ T cells taken from blood had their TCR beta sequenced. Controls matched for age and sex were healthy donors. The TEMRA cells underwent FACS enrichment, while the CD8+ and CD4+ T cells underwent negative isolation. After extraction with the RNeasy kit, roughly 0.5 to 1 ug of the RNA was reverse transcribed using random hexamers. TCR beta CDR3 was amplified by immunoSEQ multiplex PCR. This amplification extended across 54 Vbeta and 13 Jbeta segments. MiXCR, run by TCRdb on the immunoSEQ multiplex PCR reads, gives a single entry per CDR3 protein. The sample includes 90,000 to 150,000 distinct CDR3 sequences, 85% to 95% of them seen just once. CDR1 is SNHLY and CDR2 is FYNNEI in the germline V gene. Trimming pared 3 bases from V and 10 bases from J, leaving 21 bases between. CDR3 length equals 16 residues.

This clonotype was sampled from a human donor in good health. What was sequenced was CD8+ T cells from PBMCs. The chain recombines TRBV2 with TRBJ1-4; perhaps TRBD1 as D (6 bases). CDR3 bases: TGTGCCAGCAGTGAGGGGACACCCAAAAATGGGAGAAAACTGTTTTTT. Translation: CASSEGTPKNGRKLFF.